This T cell receptor (beta chain) is drawn from a study of beta chain features in type 1 diabetes. The V end lost 1 base, the J end lost 6 bases, and 6 bases lay between the germline ends. The CDR3 is made up of 12 amino acids. Germline loops: CDR1 SEHNR, CDR2 FQNEAQ (reference sequence). Study-level findings and limits: cDNA sequencing could over-represent cells with high TCR expression.

In the case of this clone: Its specificity is not known.

Every bit of the isolated RNA underwent reverse transcription, so sequencing read expressed TCRB transcripts. Assay used: immunoSEQ multiplex PCR; TCRdb lists only in-frame clones, some missing. The sample shows a few hundred thousand clones, around 13% of them seen only once. J is TRBJ1-1 and V is TRBV7-9; D uncertain. Sequenced material: naive CD4+ T cells from blood. This clonotype originated in a man aged 25-45 years in good health. The CDR3, as DNA: TGTGCCAGCAGCTTAGGGACCGCTGAAGCTTTCTTT. It yields the protein CASSLGTAEAFF.